This T cell receptor beta chain originates from a study of T cell responses to AZD1222 COVID-19 vaccine. With 8 bases removed from V and 4 bases from J, the gap between germline ends came to 11 bases. The CDR3 is 12 amino acids. Germline-derived CDR1 and CDR2 are MDHEN and SYDVKM. The repertoire was sequenced with immunoSEQ multiplex PCR; TCRdb's copy has only in-frame clones and lacks some. The sample consists of 150,000 to 200,000 clones, 90% to 95% of them appearing once. V usage is TRBV28 and J usage is TRBJ1-1; D is undetermined. Sequenced here: peripheral blood, sampled 28 days after the second AZD1222 dose. This TCR was sampled from an adult who received the AZD1222 COVID-19 vaccine. The CDR3 DNA sequence: TGTGCCAGCCGATTGGGGAGCACTGAAGCTTTCTTT. Protein: CASRLGSTEAFF.